Included here is one T cell receptor (beta chain) sequence, with context. V lost 5 bases to trimming and J lost 6 bases, with 14 bases between them. The CDR3 totals 13 residues. This entry is derived from a study of blood T cell repertoires in COVID-19. Looking at the study overall: Samples taken during acute and convalescent COVID-19 were collected in the United States, Italy and Spain. T cells, B-cell-depleted T cells, or PBMCs supplied cDNA or gDNA.

As processed by the authors: For nucleated cells, counts were estimated from reference gene primer amplification. The table came from immunoSEQ multiplex PCR; TCRdb's copy has only in-frame clones and leaves some out. The DNA gave D and trimming, while V, J and clone size come from that table. The sample consists of about 130,000 clones, 85% of them appearing once. This TCR derives from a man older than 75 with active or convalescent COVID-19. Sequencing was done on a sample of peripheral blood. V is TRBV12-3 or TRBV12-4 and J is TRBJ2-7, with D perhaps TRBD1 (6 bases). CDR3 sequence: CASSPRQDSEQYF. DNA of the CDR3: TGTGCCAGCAGTCCGCGACAGGATTCCGAGCAGTACTTC.